This is a list of T cell receptor beta chains from one sample in a study of T cell responses to AZD1222 COVID-19 vaccine. Clones were read by immunoSEQ multiplex PCR, and TCRdb kept only the in-frame ones, dropping some. The table records approximately 150,000 clones, 70% to 90% of them present only once. This specimen was peripheral blood, taken 28 days after the second dose of the MenACWY control vaccine. The receptor source for this set is an adult who received the MenACWY meningococcal vaccine as a control. The CDR3 runs from the conserved cysteine through the conserved F or W. Each record gives: V gene, CDR3 length, D gene, clone size, J gene, CDR3 protein, CDR3 DNA. The D gene is left open where the match is weak. Expanded clones are given a class, and other clones once, few, many or no size at all.

V gene: TRBV6-2/TRBV6-3
CDR3 length: 15
D gene: -
clone size: -
J gene: TRBJ1-1
CDR3 protein: CASSYAPWSNTEAFF
CDR3 DNA: TGTGCCAGCAGTTACGCTCCCTGGTCGAACACTGAAGCTTTCTTT

V gene: TRBV7-8
CDR3 length: 14
D gene: -
clone size: -
J gene: TRBJ2-7
CDR3 protein: CASSLARTGDEQYF
CDR3 DNA: TGTGCCAGCAGCTTAGCGCGCACAGGCGACGAGCAGTACTTC

V gene: TRBV24-1
CDR3 length: 17
D gene: -
clone size: once
J gene: TRBJ2-3
CDR3 protein: CATSGLTDGRSTDTQYF
CDR3 DNA: TGTGCCACCAGTGGCTTGACGGACGGACGGAGCACAGATACGCAGTATTTT

V gene: TRBV10-3
CDR3 length: 16
D gene: -
clone size: -
J gene: TRBJ1-6
CDR3 protein: CAISESEILSVSPLHF
CDR3 DNA: TGTGCCATCAGTGAGTCCGAGATTTTATCGGTTTCACCCCTCCACTTT

V gene: TRBV4-2
CDR3 length: 12
D gene: -
clone size: -
J gene: TRBJ1-1
CDR3 protein: CASSRGETEAFF
CDR3 DNA: TGTGCCAGCAGCCGAGGGGAAACTGAAGCTTTCTTT

V gene: TRBV6-2/TRBV6-3
CDR3 length: 13
D gene: -
clone size: -
J gene: TRBJ1-1
CDR3 protein: CASSLSTILEAFF
CDR3 DNA: TGTGCCAGCAGCCTATCGACAATTCTTGAAGCTTTCTTT

V gene: TRBV18
CDR3 length: 15
D gene: TRBD2
clone size: -
J gene: TRBJ2-1
CDR3 protein: CASRPLTSGEDEQFF
CDR3 DNA: TGTGCCAGCCGTCCCCTGACTAGCGGGGAGGATGAGCAGTTCTTC

V gene: TRBV4-3
CDR3 length: 16
D gene: -
clone size: -
J gene: TRBJ1-3
CDR3 protein: CASSQDPAYSGNTIYF
CDR3 DNA: TGCGCCAGCAGCCAAGATCCCGCATACTCTGGAAACACCATATATTTT

V gene: TRBV30
CDR3 length: 15
D gene: -
clone size: few
J gene: TRBJ2-2
CDR3 protein: CASLARGRNTGELFF
CDR3 DNA: TGTGCCTCATTAGCACGGGGGAGGAACACCGGGGAGCTGTTTTTT

V gene: TRBV2
CDR3 length: 14
D gene: -
clone size: -
J gene: TRBJ1-5
CDR3 protein: CASSTEGSLQPQHF
CDR3 DNA: TGTGCCAGCAGTACGGAGGGAAGTCTTCAGCCCCAGCATTTT

V gene: TRBV4-1
CDR3 length: 15
D gene: TRBD1
clone size: -
J gene: TRBJ2-3
CDR3 protein: CASSYRDRGADTQYF
CDR3 DNA: TGCGCCAGCAGCTACCGGGACAGGGGCGCAGATACGCAGTATTTT

V gene: TRBV28
CDR3 length: 16
D gene: TRBD2
clone size: -
J gene: TRBJ2-3
CDR3 protein: CASSSRTSGSPDTQYF
CDR3 DNA: TGTGCCAGCAGTTCGCGGACTAGCGGGAGCCCAGATACGCAGTATTTT

V gene: TRBV7-8
CDR3 length: 14
D gene: -
clone size: -
J gene: TRBJ2-7
CDR3 protein: CASSSRGASYEQYF
CDR3 DNA: TGTGCCAGCAGCAGCCGGGGGGCCTCCTACGAGCAGTACTTC

V gene: TRBV6-2/TRBV6-3
CDR3 length: 16
D gene: -
clone size: -
J gene: TRBJ2-1
CDR3 protein: CASSYERPPTANEQFF
CDR3 DNA: TGTGCCAGCAGTTATGAGAGGCCCCCGACAGCCAATGAGCAGTTCTTC

V gene: TRBV5-1
CDR3 length: 15
D gene: TRBD2
clone size: -
J gene: TRBJ2-3
CDR3 protein: CASGRETQSTDTQYF
CDR3 DNA: TGCGCCAGCGGGCGGGAGACGCAAAGCACAGATACGCAGTATTTT

V gene: TRBV6-2/TRBV6-3
CDR3 length: 13
D gene: -
clone size: -
J gene: TRBJ1-1
CDR3 protein: CASSYSTPPEAFF
CDR3 DNA: TGTGCCAGCAGTTACTCGACTCCCCCTGAAGCTTTCTTT

V gene: TRBV7-2
CDR3 length: 12
D gene: -
clone size: -
J gene: TRBJ2-5
CDR3 protein: CASSRGLETQYF
CDR3 DNA: TGTGCCAGCAGCAGAGGGCTAGAGACCCAGTACTTC

V gene: TRBV3-1/TRBV3-2
CDR3 length: 15
D gene: TRBD1
clone size: -
J gene: TRBJ1-4
CDR3 protein: CASSRETGPYEKLFF
CDR3 DNA: TGTGCCAGCAGCCGAGAGACAGGGCCCTATGAAAAACTGTTTTTT

V gene: TRBV7-2
CDR3 length: 13
D gene: -
clone size: -
J gene: TRBJ1-6
CDR3 protein: CASSLVGNSPLHF
CDR3 DNA: TGTGCCAGCAGCTTAGTTGGGAATTCACCCCTCCACTTT

V gene: TRBV6-5
CDR3 length: 14
D gene: TRBD1
clone size: -
J gene: TRBJ1-2
CDR3 protein: CASSYKKGAGGYTF
CDR3 DNA: TGTGCCAGCAGTTACAAAAAGGGGGCAGGTGGCTACACCTTC

V gene: TRBV7-2
CDR3 length: 16
D gene: -
clone size: -
J gene: TRBJ2-5
CDR3 protein: CASSFFSRASPETQYF
CDR3 DNA: TGTGCCAGCAGCTTTTTTAGCCGGGCATCCCCAGAGACCCAGTACTTC

V gene: TRBV5-6
CDR3 length: 19
D gene: TRBD2
clone size: -
J gene: TRBJ2-3
CDR3 protein: CASSLEGTQTSGSTDTQYF
CDR3 DNA: TGTGCCAGCAGCTTGGAGGGGACGCAGACTAGCGGCAGCACAGATACGCAGTATTTT

V gene: TRBV14
CDR3 length: 13
D gene: -
clone size: -
J gene: TRBJ1-2
CDR3 protein: CASSQVRGYGYTF
CDR3 DNA: TGTGCCAGCAGCCAAGTACGGGGGTATGGCTACACCTTC

V gene: TRBV4-2
CDR3 length: 14
D gene: -
clone size: -
J gene: TRBJ2-2
CDR3 protein: CASSQTGHTGELFF
CDR3 DNA: TGTGCCAGCAGCCAAACAGGGCACACCGGGGAGCTGTTTTTT

V gene: TRBV11-3
CDR3 length: 16
D gene: -
clone size: -
J gene: TRBJ2-5
CDR3 protein: CASSLTWERAQETQYF
CDR3 DNA: TGTGCCAGCAGCTTAACTTGGGAACGGGCTCAAGAGACCCAGTACTTC

V gene: TRBV2
CDR3 length: 13
D gene: -
clone size: -
J gene: TRBJ1-1
CDR3 protein: CASSEWDGTEAFF
CDR3 DNA: TGTGCCAGCAGTGAATGGGATGGGACTGAAGCTTTCTTT

V gene: TRBV11-3
CDR3 length: 14
D gene: -
clone size: -
J gene: TRBJ2-7
CDR3 protein: CASSYSTSSYEQYF
CDR3 DNA: TGTGCCAGCAGCTACTCAACTAGCTCCTACGAGCAGTACTTC

V gene: TRBV6-4
CDR3 length: 16
D gene: -
clone size: once
J gene: TRBJ1-3
CDR3 protein: CASSDPDWSSGNTIYF
CDR3 DNA: TGTGCCAGCAGTGACCCGGACTGGAGCTCTGGAAACACCATATATTTT

V gene: TRBV9
CDR3 length: 16
D gene: TRBD1
clone size: -
J gene: TRBJ2-7
CDR3 protein: CASSVGQGADSYEQYF
CDR3 DNA: TGTGCCAGCAGCGTAGGACAGGGGGCGGATTCCTACGAGCAGTACTTC

V gene: TRBV2
CDR3 length: 15
D gene: -
clone size: -
J gene: TRBJ2-2
CDR3 protein: CASSFVQGSNGELFF
CDR3 DNA: TGTGCCAGCAGTTTCGTACAGGGTTCGAACGGGGAGCTGTTTTTT

V gene: TRBV19
CDR3 length: 12
D gene: -
clone size: -
J gene: TRBJ1-1
CDR3 protein: CASRDRNTEAFF
CDR3 DNA: TGTGCCAGTAGGGACAGGAACACTGAAGCTTTCTTT

V gene: TRBV5-1
CDR3 length: 17
D gene: TRBD2
clone size: once
J gene: TRBJ2-2
CDR3 protein: CASSQTSGRPNTGELFF
CDR3 DNA: TGCGCCAGCAGCCAGACTAGCGGGAGGCCGAACACCGGGGAGCTGTTTTTT

V gene: TRBV29-1
CDR3 length: 12
D gene: -
clone size: -
J gene: TRBJ1-2
CDR3 protein: CSVESNRNGYTF
CDR3 DNA: TGCAGCGTTGAAAGTAATAGGAATGGCTACACCTTC

V gene: TRBV11-3
CDR3 length: 15
D gene: -
clone size: -
J gene: TRBJ1-4
CDR3 protein: CASSPGGLGGEKLFF
CDR3 DNA: TGTGCCAGCAGCCCCGGGGGCCTGGGAGGTGAAAAACTGTTTTTT

V gene: TRBV10-3
CDR3 length: 16
D gene: TRBD1
clone size: -
J gene: TRBJ1-4
CDR3 protein: CAISPGTGIGNEKLFF
CDR3 DNA: TGTGCCATCAGTCCCGGGACAGGGATTGGAAACGAAAAACTGTTTTTT

V gene: TRBV12-3/TRBV12-4
CDR3 length: 13
D gene: -
clone size: -
J gene: TRBJ1-3
CDR3 protein: CASSLAEDSSIYF
CDR3 DNA: TGTGCCAGCAGTTTAGCTGAGGACAGCTCCATATATTTT

V gene: TRBV2
CDR3 length: 14
D gene: -
clone size: -
J gene: TRBJ2-3
CDR3 protein: CASKQTGSGDTQYF
CDR3 DNA: TGTGCCAGCAAGCAGACTGGCTCGGGGGATACGCAGTATTTT

V gene: TRBV3-1/TRBV3-2
CDR3 length: 14
D gene: -
clone size: -
J gene: TRBJ2-1
CDR3 protein: CASSQDYSYNEQFF
CDR3 DNA: TGTGCCAGCAGCCAAGACTACTCCTACAATGAGCAGTTCTTC

V gene: TRBV9
CDR3 length: 14
D gene: -
clone size: -
J gene: TRBJ2-5
CDR3 protein: CASSAGLGQETQYF
CDR3 DNA: TGTGCCAGCAGCGCGGGACTGGGCCAAGAGACCCAGTACTTC

V gene: TRBV6-6
CDR3 length: 13
D gene: -
clone size: -
J gene: TRBJ2-3
CDR3 protein: CASSYSNTDTQYF
CDR3 DNA: TGTGCCAGCAGTTACAGCAACACAGATACGCAGTATTTT

V gene: TRBV28
CDR3 length: 14
D gene: -
clone size: -
J gene: TRBJ1-4
CDR3 protein: CASNPEGRREKLFF
CDR3 DNA: TGTGCCAGCAACCCCGAAGGGAGGAGAGAAAAACTGTTTTTT

V gene: TRBV18
CDR3 length: 19
D gene: -
clone size: -
J gene: TRBJ2-6
CDR3 protein: CASSPPGGLVSSGANVLTF
CDR3 DNA: TGTGCCAGCTCACCACCGGGGGGGCTCGTCAGCTCTGGGGCCAACGTCCTGACTTTC

V gene: TRBV6-5
CDR3 length: 15
D gene: -
clone size: -
J gene: TRBJ2-7
CDR3 protein: CASSYISGVTHEQYF
CDR3 DNA: TGTGCCAGCAGTTATATTAGCGGTGTAACGCACGAGCAGTACTTC

V gene: TRBV10-3
CDR3 length: 16
D gene: TRBD1
clone size: -
J gene: TRBJ2-2
CDR3 protein: CAISESVRGQGGELFF
CDR3 DNA: TGTGCCATCAGTGAGTCCGTCAGGGGGCAAGGCGGGGAGCTGTTTTTT

V gene: TRBV6-5
CDR3 length: 16
D gene: TRBD1
clone size: few
J gene: TRBJ2-1
CDR3 protein: CASSSVPGQGGDEQFF
CDR3 DNA: TGTGCCAGCAGTTCCGTGCCGGGACAGGGTGGCGATGAGCAGTTCTTC

V gene: TRBV4-1
CDR3 length: 15
D gene: -
clone size: -
J gene: TRBJ2-5
CDR3 protein: CASSRSDLKKETQYF
CDR3 DNA: TGCGCCAGCAGCCGCTCAGACCTTAAAAAAGAGACCCAGTACTTC

V gene: TRBV29-1
CDR3 length: 12
D gene: TRBD1
clone size: -
J gene: TRBJ2-7
CDR3 protein: CSVKAGTAEQYF
CDR3 DNA: TGCAGCGTTAAAGCCGGGACAGCCGAGCAGTACTTC

V gene: TRBV5-1
CDR3 length: 15
D gene: TRBD1
clone size: -
J gene: TRBJ1-4
CDR3 protein: CASSPTGGENEKLFF
CDR3 DNA: TGCGCCAGCAGCCCCACAGGGGGTGAGAATGAAAAACTGTTTTTT

V gene: TRBV19
CDR3 length: 17
D gene: -
clone size: -
J gene: TRBJ1-1
CDR3 protein: CASISPVGAKINTEAFF
CDR3 DNA: TGTGCGAGTATTTCCCCGGTGGGGGCTAAAATAAACACTGAAGCTTTCTTT

V gene: TRBV5-8
CDR3 length: 13
D gene: -
clone size: few
J gene: TRBJ1-1
CDR3 protein: CASSLGPNTEAFF
CDR3 DNA: TGTGCCAGCAGCTTGGGGCCGAACACTGAAGCTTTCTTT

V gene: TRBV28
CDR3 length: 14
D gene: TRBD2
clone size: -
J gene: TRBJ2-1
CDR3 protein: CASSFSFGGNEQFF
CDR3 DNA: TGTGCCAGCAGTTTTAGTTTCGGGGGGAATGAGCAGTTCTTC

V gene: TRBV6-2/TRBV6-3
CDR3 length: 13
D gene: -
clone size: -
J gene: TRBJ2-1
CDR3 protein: CASSYSDYNEQFF
CDR3 DNA: TGTGCCAGCAGTTACTCGGACTACAATGAGCAGTTCTTC

V gene: TRBV18
CDR3 length: 14
D gene: TRBD1
clone size: -
J gene: TRBJ1-4
CDR3 protein: CASSPRTGNEKLFF
CDR3 DNA: TGTGCCAGCTCACCGAGGACAGGGAATGAAAAACTGTTTTTT

V gene: TRBV11-2
CDR3 length: 14
D gene: -
clone size: -
J gene: TRBJ1-5
CDR3 protein: CASSRPPRDQPQHF
CDR3 DNA: TGTGCCAGCAGCCGCCCCCCCCGGGATCAGCCCCAGCATTTT